This T cell receptor beta chain was recorded in a study of cytomegalovirus exposure and HLA in healthy donors. With 3 bases clipped from V and 3 bases from J, the junction kept 8 bases outside the gene matches. CDR1 and CDR2 (germline): SGHRS, YFSETQ. This CDR3 comprises 15 residues. Regarding the study as a whole: Earlier findings revealed that most TCR beta V segments proved productive either about 90% or about 30% of the time. Links to common viral pathogens appeared, in a later analysis, for several of the most significant clusters. One variant, a missense change in DCLRE1C, was linked in a later analysis to TCR beta V- and J-gene trimming.

PCR used 60 Vbeta primers and 13 Jbeta primers. The protocol was immunoSEQ multiplex PCR, while the TCRdb copy is restricted to in-frame clones and leaves out a portion. There are about 180,000 clones in the sample; 70% to 80% occur only once, and about 4% lies in the top ten. For this clone: Its antigen is not known.

Sequenced material: PBMCs. The chain is built from TRBV5-1 and TRBJ2-7; 8 nucleotides agree with TRBD2. The sequence was collected from a woman aged 60-70 years in good health and CMV-seropositive. The CDR3 loop reads CASSSGTSKGYEQYF. CDR3 bases: TGCGCCAGCAGCTCGGGGACTAGTAAGGGCTACGAGCAGTACTTC.